These 2 T cell receptor beta chains share one sample of origin, sequenced in a study of T cell responses to AZD1222 COVID-19 vaccine. Sequencing was performed with immunoSEQ multiplex PCR; in TCRdb, only in-frame clones are kept and a portion is missing. The sample yields about 110,000 clones, roughly 88% seen once. The sequencing here drew on peripheral blood, taken on day 0 of AZD1222 vaccination. The receptors were gathered from an adult in good health.

The chain employs TRBV7-2 and TRBJ2-1, with 9 bases lining up with TRBD2. Germline V lookup: CDR1 SGHTA, CDR2 FQGNSA. V dropped 4 bases and J dropped 2; count of bases not matched to a gene: 9. The CDR3 runs 17 residues. The CDR3 reads CASSSTSGGRPYNEQFF. The CDR3 nucleotides read TGTGCCAGCAGCTCAACCAGCGGGGGGAGACCCTACAATGAGCAGTTCTTC.

This clone was seen a few times. This chain joins TRBV5-1 and TRBJ2-2; no clear D gene. CDR3 length: 14 amino acids. In germline, CDR1 is SGHRS, CDR2 YFSETQ. V was clipped by 1 base and J by 4 bases, with 8 bases between them. The CDR3 DNA reads as TGCGCCAGCAGCTTGAGAGTGGGCACCGGGGAGCTGTTTTTT. Protein product: CASSLRVGTGELFF.